This entry lists 32 T cell receptor beta chains sequenced from one sample in a study of blood T cell repertoires in COVID-19. Clones were sequenced by immunoSEQ multiplex PCR, and TCRdb holds only the in-frame ones, with some missing. The repertoire holds a few hundred thousand clones, with more than 70% as singletons. The sample comprised peripheral blood. Receptor source: a man at least 80 years old with acute or convalescent COVID-19.

A single count supports this clone. This sequence joins TRBV10-2 and TRBJ1-5; the match to TRBD1 covers 8 bases. J gave up 7 bases and V 6 bases, and 8 bases lay outside the gene matches. Germline assignment: CDR1 WSHSY and CDR2 SAAADI. The CDR3 has 14 residues. The CDR3 protein is CASSLEGDRQPQHF. CDR3 nucleotide sequence: TGCGCCAGCAGCCTAGAGGGGGACAGGCAGCCCCAGCATTTT.

This sequence joins TRBV28 and TRBJ1-6; D remains ambiguous. The CDR3 sequence is 11 residues long. Trimming left V 5 bases short and J 8 bases short, with 4 bases between. Germline CDR1 MDHEN, CDR2 SYDVKM. For the CDR3, the DNA is TGTGCCAGCAGTGTAGATTCACCCCTCCACTTT. It is translated as CASSVDSPLHF.

The chain has TRBV5-4 and TRBJ2-2, with D possibly being TRBD2 (6 bases). Germline V gene lookup returns CDR1 SGHNT and CDR2 YYREEE (reference sequence). This CDR3 region has 14 residues. The germline V and J ends were trimmed by 2 bases and 6 bases, with 11 bases remaining between them. The CDR3 reads CASSFGGDAGELFF. CDR3 nucleotides: TGTGCCAGCAGCTTTGGAGGGGACGCCGGGGAGCTGTTTTTT.

The rearrangement links TRBV5-6 to TRBJ1-2; 9 bases match TRBD1. The CDR3 runs to 14 residues. V shed 2 bases, J shed 8 bases, and the junction held 7 bases outside the gene matches. Per germline, CDR1 SGHDT and CDR2 YYEEEE. For the CDR3, the DNA is TGTGCCAGCAGCTTCCAGGACAGGGGTTCCGGCTACACCTTC. It is translated as CASSFQDRGSGYTF.

The V gene is TRBV7-9, the J gene TRBJ1-2; D uncertain. V lost 4 bases to trimming and J lost 7 bases, with 13 bases between them. Germline CDR1 reads SEHNR; CDR2 reads FQNEAQ (reference sequence). There are 13 residues in the CDR3. DNA for the CDR3: TGTGCCAGCAGCTCCGGGCACAGCGGTGGCTACACCTTC. Encoded protein: CASSSGHSGGYTF.

The CDR3 bases are TGTGCCAGTAGTCCTGGACAGGCCACGGTGAAACTGTTTTTT. Translating it yields CASSPGQATVKLFF. This chain uses TRBV19 with TRBJ1-4; 7 nucleotides align to TRBD1. This CDR3 is 14 amino acids long. V shed 5 bases and J 11 bases; nucleotides not matched to a gene: 11. Germline CDR1 reads LNHDA; CDR2 reads SQIVND (reference sequence).

J is TRBJ2-3 and V is TRBV6-5; perhaps TRBD1 as D (6 bases). This CDR3 contains 15 residues. Trimming stripped 4 bases from V and 2 bases from J, with 13 bases between. Germline CDR1 is MNHEY and CDR2 is SVGAGI. The CDR3 sequence: CASSLLGQDTDTQYF. As DNA, the CDR3 is TGTGCCAGCAGTTTGTTGGGACAAGACACAGATACGCAGTATTTT.

This clone was detected only once. The chain has TRBV20-1 and TRBJ2-2; TRBD1 matches at 7 bases. Per germline, CDR1 DFQATT and CDR2 SNEGSKA (reference sequence). With 3 bases clipped from V and 0 bases from J, the junction kept 4 bases outside the gene matches. The CDR3 totals 15 residues. Here the CDR3 DNA reads TGCAGTGCTAGTTGGACAGGAGCGAACACCGGGGAGCTGTTTTTT. Translated: CSASWTGANTGELFF.

The chain is built from TRBV27 and TRBJ1-1; D perhaps matches TRBD1 (5 bases). The germline gives CDR1 MNHEY, CDR2 SMNVEV (reference sequence). This CDR3 is built from 11 residues. CDR3 DNA: TGTGCAGTCGGGGGTCTCGCTGAAGCTTTCTTT. Protein sequence: CAVGGLAEAFF.

This clone was counted once. This chain joins TRBV9 and TRBJ2-2; no firm D call. Germline values: CDR1 SGDLS, CDR2 YYNGEE. The CDR3 has 13 residues. With 3 bases removed from V and 2 bases from J, the gap between germline ends came to 5 bases. The CDR3 DNA reads as TGTGCCAGCAGCGACTTCAACACCGGGGAGCTGTTTTTT. As protein: CASSDFNTGELFF. Variable domain in full (rest from reference TRBV9 and TRBJ2-2): DSGVTQTPKHLITATGQRVTLRCSPRSGDLSVYWYQQSLDQGLQFLIQYYNGEERAKGNILERFSAQQFPDLHSELNLSSLELGDSALYFCASSDFNTGELFFGEGSRLTVL.

The J gene is TRBJ1-4, the V gene TRBV2, with D perhaps matching TRBD1 (5 bases). Germline CDR1 reads SNHLY; CDR2 reads FYNNEI. This CDR3 is 13 amino acids long. V lost 8 bases, J lost 4 bases, and 11 bases lay in between. The CDR3 here is CASHGTRNEKLFF. CDR3 coding DNA: TGTGCCAGCCACGGGACTCGTAATGAAAAACTGTTTTTT.

The chain uses TRBV20-1 and TRBJ1-1; D unclear. The germline V gene has CDR1 DFQATT and CDR2 SNEGSKA (reference sequence). The CDR3 contains 11 residues. For the CDR3, the DNA is TGCGGTATTAGGCTAGGCGTCGGAGCTTTCTTT. It is translated as CGIRLGVGAFF.

The chain carries TRBV5-5 and TRBJ1-3, with 8 bases fitting TRBD1. V shed 2 bases, J shed 6 bases, and the junction held 10 bases outside the gene matches. The CDR3 loop spans 16 amino acids. Germline CDR1 SGHKS, CDR2 YYEKEE (reference sequence). The CDR3 DNA reads TGTGCCAGCAGCTTAGGGGGACAGGCGAGGGTAAACACCATATATTTT. This gives the protein CASSLGGQARVNTIYF.

The genes are TRBV29-1 and TRBJ1-1; the match to TRBD1 covers 7 bases. Looked up from germline, CDR1 is SQVTM and CDR2 is ANQGSEA. J lost 3 bases, V lost 7 bases, and 8 bases had no gene match. The CDR3 contains 13 residues. CDR3 loop: CSAKGARDTEAFF. The CDR3 nucleotides read TGCAGCGCGAAGGGGGCTCGGGACACTGAAGCTTTCTTT.

CDR3 in DNA: TGTGCCAGCATAGGACAGGGAGGTAATTCACCCCTCCACTTT. Translating it yields CASIGQGGNSPLHF. The chain has TRBV28 and TRBJ1-6; 8 bases are a match to TRBD1. Germline loops: CDR1 MDHEN, CDR2 SYDVKM. Germline trimming cut 7 bases from V and 6 bases from J; bases unmatched to any gene: 5. The CDR3 contains 14 residues. The full variable domain, in which reference TRBV28 and TRBJ1-6 provide the parts outside the CDR3, is DVKVTQSSRYLVKRTGEKVFLECVQDMDHENMFWYRQDPGLGLRLIYFSYDVKMKEKGDIPEGYSVSREKKERFSLILESASTNQTSMYLCASIGQGGNSPLHFGNGTRLTVT.

This chain connects TRBV29-1 to TRBJ2-1, with TRBD2 as a possible D gene (6 bases). Germline V gives CDR1 SQVTM, CDR2 ANQGSEA. V lost 0 bases and J 10 bases, leaving 19 bases between the germline ends. CDR3 length equals 15 residues. The CDR3 region is CSVEELASVVGEQFF. The CDR3 DNA is TGCAGCGTTGAAGAACTAGCAAGTGTGGTCGGGGAGCAGTTCTTC.

The chain couples TRBV7-3 to TRBJ2-1, with a tentative D call TRBD1 (5 bases). The germline CDR1 and CDR2 sequences are SGHTA and FQGTGA. Trimming shortened V by 2 bases and J by 3 bases, and 17 bases separated the two germline ends. The CDR3 length is 17 residues. CDR3 sequence reads: CASSLVRLSQGYNEQFF. The CDR3 DNA is TGTGCCAGCAGCTTAGTGAGATTGAGTCAGGGCTACAATGAGCAGTTCTTC.

This sequence joins TRBV9 and TRBJ2-3, with a tentative D call TRBD1 (6 bases). Trimming removed 4 bases from V and 6 bases from J, with 15 bases in between. The CDR3 is made up of 14 amino acids. Germline-derived CDR1 and CDR2 are SGDLS and YYNGEE. The CDR3 region has the DNA TGTGCCAGCAGCTTCACCAGTGGGGGCGATACGCAGTATTTT. This translates into CASSFTSGGDTQYF.

The chain couples TRBV27 to TRBJ1-2; the match to TRBD1 covers 12 bases. The CDR3 extends over 16 amino acids. V lost 3 bases to trimming and J lost 4 bases; unmatched junction nucleotides: 6. Germline V gives CDR1 MNHEY, CDR2 SMNVEV (reference sequence). The CDR3 coding sequence is TGTGCCAGCAGTTTGGGGACAGGGGGCTCGGGCTATGGCTACACCTTC. Translation: CASSLGTGGSGYGYTF.

The CDR3 DNA sequence: TGTGCCAGCAGCGCCCCATGGCAGGGGGCAAGTGGCTACACCTTC. This translates into CASSAPWQGASGYTF. The chain carries TRBV5-4 and TRBJ1-2, with 8 bases that match TRBD1. V shed 4 bases and J 7 bases; nucleotides not matched to a gene: 12. The V gene's germline CDR1 is SGHNT and CDR2 YYREEE (reference sequence). The CDR3 is 15 residues long.

The gene calls are TRBV28 and TRBJ1-5, with 7 bases fitting TRBD1. The CDR3 has 14 amino acids. The V segment lost 7 bases and the J segment 5 bases; nucleotides outside the gene matches: 8. The germline V gene has CDR1 MDHEN and CDR2 SYDVKM. The CDR3 reads CASTPVTGYQPQHF. The CDR3 coding sequence is TGTGCCAGCACCCCCGTGACAGGGTATCAGCCCCAGCATTTT.

This chain joins TRBV2 and TRBJ2-5; 11 positions agree with TRBD2. The junction had 9 bases not matched to a gene; V was cut back by 7 bases and J by 5 bases. The CDR3 runs to 15 residues. Per the germline V gene, CDR1 is SNHLY and CDR2 is FYNNEI. The DNA for the CDR3 is TGTGCCAGCAAGGAAAAGTCTAGCGGGGGGGAGACCCAGTACTTC. It codes for CASKEKSSGGETQYF.

This chain connects TRBV2 to TRBJ2-7; possibly TRBD2 for D (6 bases). This CDR3 contains 13 residues. The V end lost 7 bases, the J end lost 3 bases, and 13 bases lay between the germline ends. Per germline, CDR1 SNHLY and CDR2 FYNNEI. The CDR3 DNA follows: TGTGCCAGCACCCGCGGGATTCTCTACGAGCAGTACTTC. Translating gives CASTRGILYEQYF.

The chain has TRBV25-1 and TRBJ1-4; maybe TRBD1 (6 bases). CDR1 MGHDK and CDR2 SYGVNS come from the germline V gene. Trimming removed 2 bases from V and 10 bases from J, with 8 bases in between. This CDR3 is built from 12 residues. The CDR3 reads CASSEPGAKLFF. DNA for the CDR3: TGTGCCAGCAGTGAACCAGGGGCAAAACTGTTTTTT.

The chain combines TRBV19 with TRBJ2-2; tentative D call: TRBD1 (5 bases). The germline V gene encodes CDR1 LNHDA and CDR2 SQIVND (reference sequence). The CDR3 runs 17 residues. Trimming cost V 3 bases and J 6 bases, with 20 bases left between them. This CDR3 reads CASSMPAGLGRPGELFF. The CDR3 coding sequence is TGTGCCAGTAGTATGCCCGCCGGCTTGGGGCGGCCCGGGGAGCTGTTTTTT.

The chain has TRBV19 and TRBJ2-2, with D hard to call. The CDR3 has 13 amino acids. Germline loops: CDR1 LNHDA, CDR2 SQIVND (reference sequence). Trimming removed 4 bases from V and 0 bases from J, with 3 bases in between. The CDR3 DNA reads TGTGCCAGTAGTAGAGCGAACACCGGGGAGCTGTTTTTT. Translation gives CASSRANTGELFF.

V gene TRBV4-2 combines with J gene TRBJ2-3, with TRBD2 as a possible D gene (6 bases). CDR3 length: 15 amino acids. Trimming left V 4 bases short and J 8 bases short, with 19 bases between. Germline V CDR1 and CDR2: LGHNA, YNFKEQ. CDR3 sequence (DNA): TGTGCCAGCAGCCCTTCGGGACTGCGCGGAGGTACGCAGTATTTT. Protein product: CASSPSGLRGGTQYF.

Only a few counts were recorded for this clone. V and J are TRBV5-6 and TRBJ2-5, with 7 bases that match TRBD2. CDR1 is SGHDT, CDR2 YYEEEE, per germline. V was clipped by 4 bases and J by 7 bases; unmatched bases: 10. This CDR3 is built from 14 residues. CDR3 residues: CASSPGLRDATQYF. The CDR3 DNA sequence: TGTGCCAGCAGCCCGGGACTACGAGACGCGACCCAGTACTTC.

To note about this clone: Within the sample, other DNA sequences also encode this same CDR3. The rearrangement joins TRBV9 to TRBJ1-6; 8 nucleotides match TRBD1. The CDR3 runs to 14 residues. Germline CDR1 is SGDLS and CDR2 is YYNGEE. V shed 1 base, J shed 8 bases, and the junction held 2 bases outside the gene matches. The CDR3 DNA is TGTGCCAGCAGCGTAACGGGACAGGATTCACCCCTCCACTTT. It codes for CASSVTGQDSPLHF. The full variable domain, rest sourced from reference TRBV9 and TRBJ1-6, is DSGVTQTPKHLITATGQRVTLRCSPRSGDLSVYWYQQSLDQGLQFLIQYYNGEERAKGNILERFSAQQFPDLHSELNLSSLELGDSALYFCASSVTGQDSPLHFGNGTRLTVT.

This clone was observed a handful of times. This chain uses TRBV10-1 with TRBJ2-7; TRBD2 matches 8 bases. There are 15 residues in the CDR3. Germline trimming cut 10 bases from V and 4 bases from J; bases unmatched to any gene: 15. Germline V gene data show CDR1 as WNHNN and CDR2 as SYGVQD (reference sequence). The CDR3 protein is CATIPLASGWYEQYF. For the CDR3, the DNA is TGCGCCACCATCCCCCTGGCTAGCGGGTGGTACGAGCAGTACTTC.

This sequence joins TRBV5-1 and TRBJ2-7; 12 nucleotides line up with TRBD1. CDR1 and CDR2 (germline): SGHRS, YFSETQ. Trimming at V came to 3 bases and at J to 5 bases, leaving 12 bases not matched to a gene. The CDR3 runs to 17 residues. CDR3 in DNA: TGCGCCAGCAGCTCTCGATCCCCGGGGACAGGGGGCCACGAGCAGTACTTC. Its translation: CASSSRSPGTGGHEQYF.

V is TRBV4-1 and J is TRBJ2-3, with TRBD2 identical over 10 bases. Germline assignment: CDR1 MGHRA and CDR2 YSYEKL. The CDR3 consists of 15 residues. V lost 2 bases, J lost 1 base, and 0 bases stayed unmatched. The CDR3 DNA follows: TGCGCCAGCAGCCAACTAGCGGGGGGCACAGATACGCAGTATTTT. Its protein product is CASSQLAGGTDTQYF.